The source of this T cell receptor (beta chain) is a study of cytomegalovirus exposure and HLA in healthy donors. This CDR3 is built from 13 residues. The V and J ends lost 5 bases and 0 bases respectively, with 5 bases between them. CDR1 is MNHNS and CDR2 is SASEGT in the germline V gene. It was with 60 Vbeta and 13 Jbeta primers that the PCR ran. The table came from immunoSEQ multiplex PCR; TCRdb's copy has only in-frame clones and leaves some out. The table shows 150,000 or so clones, with over 60% occurring only once. Sequencing was performed on PBMCs. This clonotype originated in a woman in her forties in good health and CMV-seronegative. The chain employs TRBV6-1 and TRBJ1-5; no definite D call. Here the CDR3 reads CASSYNSNQPQHF. The CDR3 coding sequence is TGTGCCAGCAGTTATAATAGCAATCAGCCCCAGCATTTT.